This TCR beta chain was found in a study of cytomegalovirus exposure and HLA in healthy donors. Study overall: There were nearly 120 million unique TCR beta sequences, drawn from roughly 200 million T cells, in an earlier analysis. The study's early data release held about 77 million unique TCRs from HLA-typed donors.

The primer mix had 60 Vbeta and 13 Jbeta primers. Only in-frame clones appear in the TCRdb table, and some are missing; sequencing was by immunoSEQ multiplex PCR. The sample holds 100,000 or so clones; roughly 80% are singletons and the top ten take approximately 8.6%. Trimming removed 0 bases at V and 7 bases at J, with 10 bases between. In germline, CDR1 is SGHTS, CDR2 YDEGEE. The CDR3 extends over 13 amino acids. In regard to this clone: Its antigen is as yet unknown.

Study-level results: Across donors, presence/absence analyses took sequencing depth to be roughly uniform. When analyzed later, the rates of TCR association showed variation by HLA locus, with DRB1 the most and HLA-C the fewest.

The TCR comes from a middle-aged woman in good health and CMV-seropositive. The sequencing sample was made of PBMCs. This chain uses TRBV5-8 with TRBJ1-2; D may be TRBD1 (6 bases). CDR3 sequence: CASSLAYRVGYTF. CDR3 sequence (DNA): TGTGCCAGCAGCTTGGCATACAGGGTTGGCTACACCTTC.